This T cell receptor (beta chain) was retrieved from a study of cytotoxic CD8 clonotypes in ibrutinib-treated CLL. General study results and limits: Exceeding age-matched healthy donors, baseline clonality also tracked the counts of circulating CD8+ T cells.

Produced via immunoSEQ multiplex PCR; TCRdb's table is partial and in-frame only. Seen here are more than 300,000 clones, roughly 80% observed once, and the top ten hold over 5%. This clone was counted a single time. What it binds is not known. The length of the CDR3 is 17 residues. Germline V CDR1 and CDR2: SGHVS, FQNEAQ. Between the trimmed V and J ends, which lost 5 bases and 0 bases, there was a span of 16 bases. Sample: PBMCs, taken before ibrutinib treatment. The chain uses TRBV7-8 and TRBJ2-2; D not certain. This receptor was taken from a human donor with chronic lymphocytic leukemia. The DNA of the CDR3 is TGTGCCAGCAGCCCAGGTTCTGCGGTCACGAACACCGGGGAGCTGTTTTTT. This codes for CASSPGSAVTNTGELFF.